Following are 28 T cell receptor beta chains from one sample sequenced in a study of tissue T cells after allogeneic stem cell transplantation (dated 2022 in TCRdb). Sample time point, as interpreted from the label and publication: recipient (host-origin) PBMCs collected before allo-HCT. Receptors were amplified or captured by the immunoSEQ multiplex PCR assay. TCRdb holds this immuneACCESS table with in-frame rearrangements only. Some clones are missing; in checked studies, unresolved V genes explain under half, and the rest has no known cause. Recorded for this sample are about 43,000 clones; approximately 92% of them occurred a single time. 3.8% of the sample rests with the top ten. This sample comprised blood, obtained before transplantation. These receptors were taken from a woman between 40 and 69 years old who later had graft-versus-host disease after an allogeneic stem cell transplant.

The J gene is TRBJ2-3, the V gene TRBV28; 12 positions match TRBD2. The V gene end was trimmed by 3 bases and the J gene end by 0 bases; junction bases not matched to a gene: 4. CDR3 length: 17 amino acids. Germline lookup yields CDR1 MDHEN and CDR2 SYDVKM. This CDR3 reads CASSLRTSGTSTDTQYF. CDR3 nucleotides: TGTGCCAGCAGTTTGCGGACTAGCGGGACTAGCACAGATACGCAGTATTTT.

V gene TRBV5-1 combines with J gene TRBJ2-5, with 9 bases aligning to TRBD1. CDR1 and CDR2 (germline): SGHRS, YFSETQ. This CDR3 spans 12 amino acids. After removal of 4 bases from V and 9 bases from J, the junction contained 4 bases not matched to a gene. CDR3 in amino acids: CASSPQGAAQYF. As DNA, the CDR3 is TGCGCCAGCAGCCCACAGGGGGCGGCCCAGTACTTC. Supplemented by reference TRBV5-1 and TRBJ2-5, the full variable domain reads KAGVTQTPRYLIKTRGQQVTLSCSPISGHRSVSWYQQTPGQGLQFLFEYFSETQRNKGNFPGRFSGRQFSNSRSEMNVSTLELGDSALYLCASSPQGAAQYFGPGTRLLVL.

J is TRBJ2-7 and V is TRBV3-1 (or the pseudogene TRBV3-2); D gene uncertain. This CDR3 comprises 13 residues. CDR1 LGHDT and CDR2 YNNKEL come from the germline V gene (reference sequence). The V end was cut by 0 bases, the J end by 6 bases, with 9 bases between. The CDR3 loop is CASSQEVFREQYF. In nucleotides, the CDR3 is TGTGCCAGCAGCCAAGAGGTGTTTCGCGAGCAGTACTTC.

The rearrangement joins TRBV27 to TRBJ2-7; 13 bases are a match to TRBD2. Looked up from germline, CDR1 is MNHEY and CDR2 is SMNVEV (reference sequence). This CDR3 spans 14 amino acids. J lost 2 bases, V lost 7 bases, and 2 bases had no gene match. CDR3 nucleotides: TGTGCCAGCACTGGGACTAGCGGGACCTACGAGCAGTACTTC. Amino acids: CASTGTSGTYEQYF.

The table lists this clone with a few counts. Here the CDR3 DNA reads TGTGCCAGTAGCTCTAGCGGGGGGATCACAGATACGCAGTATTTT. This encodes CASSSSGGITDTQYF. The genes are TRBV19 and TRBJ2-3; the match to TRBD2 covers 11 bases. CDR1 and CDR2 (germline): LNHDA, SQIVND (reference sequence). Trimming took 6 bases from V and 2 from J; bases not matched to a gene: 4. The length of the CDR3 is 15 residues.

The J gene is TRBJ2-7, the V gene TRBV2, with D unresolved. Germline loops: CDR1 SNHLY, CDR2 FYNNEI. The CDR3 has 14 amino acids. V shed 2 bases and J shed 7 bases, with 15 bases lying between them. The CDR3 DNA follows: TGTGCCAGCAGTGAATCGGGCTCCCTGGTGGAGCAGTACTTC. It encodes CASSESGSLVEQYF.

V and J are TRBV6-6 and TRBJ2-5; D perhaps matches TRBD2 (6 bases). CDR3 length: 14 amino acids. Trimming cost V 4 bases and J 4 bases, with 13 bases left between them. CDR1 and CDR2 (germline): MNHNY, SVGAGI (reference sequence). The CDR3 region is CASSSDLGGETQYF. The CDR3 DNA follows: TGTGCCAGCAGTTCCGATTTGGGGGGAGAGACCCAGTACTTC.

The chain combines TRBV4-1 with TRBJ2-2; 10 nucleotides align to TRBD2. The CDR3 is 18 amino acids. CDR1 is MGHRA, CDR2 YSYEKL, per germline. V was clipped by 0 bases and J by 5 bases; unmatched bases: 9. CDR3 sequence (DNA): TGCGCCAGCAGCCAAGAGGGACTAGCGAACCTTAGGACCGGGGAGCTGTTTTTT. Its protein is CASSQEGLANLRTGELFF.

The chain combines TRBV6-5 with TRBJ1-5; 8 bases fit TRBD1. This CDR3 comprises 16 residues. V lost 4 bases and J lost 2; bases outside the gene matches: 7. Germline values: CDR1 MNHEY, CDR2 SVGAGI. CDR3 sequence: CASSSHRGNGNQPQHF. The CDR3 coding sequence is TGTGCCAGCAGTTCCCACAGGGGGAATGGCAATCAGCCCCAGCATTTT.

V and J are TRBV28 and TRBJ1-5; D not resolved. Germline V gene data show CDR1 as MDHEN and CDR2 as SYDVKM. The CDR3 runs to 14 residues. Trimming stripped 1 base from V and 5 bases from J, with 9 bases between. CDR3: CASSLLGQHQPQHF. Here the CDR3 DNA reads TGTGCCAGCAGTTTATTAGGGCAGCATCAGCCCCAGCATTTT.

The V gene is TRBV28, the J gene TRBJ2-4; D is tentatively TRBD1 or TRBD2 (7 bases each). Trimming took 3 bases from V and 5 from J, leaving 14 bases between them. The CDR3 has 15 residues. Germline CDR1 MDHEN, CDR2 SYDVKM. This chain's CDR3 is CASSFEGGGQNIQYF. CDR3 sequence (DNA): TGTGCCAGCAGTTTCGAGGGAGGGGGCCAAAACATTCAGTACTTC.

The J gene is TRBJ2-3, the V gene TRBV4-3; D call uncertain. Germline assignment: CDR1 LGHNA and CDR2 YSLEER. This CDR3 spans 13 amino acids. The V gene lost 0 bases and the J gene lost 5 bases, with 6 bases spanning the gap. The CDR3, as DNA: TGCGCCAGCAGCCAAGATTACCGAGATACGCAGTATTTT. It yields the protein CASSQDYRDTQYF.

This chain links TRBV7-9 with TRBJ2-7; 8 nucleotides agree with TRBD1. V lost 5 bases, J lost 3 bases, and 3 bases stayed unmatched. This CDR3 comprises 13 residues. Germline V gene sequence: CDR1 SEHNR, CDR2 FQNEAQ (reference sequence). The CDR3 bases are TGTGCCAGCAGCCCTGGACAGGGCTACGAGCAGTACTTC. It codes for CASSPGQGYEQYF.

CDR3 DNA sequence: TGTGCCAGTAGTATAGGGGCCGGGACCATGAACACTGAAGCTTTCTTT. Its protein is CASSIGAGTMNTEAFF. The chain recombines TRBV19 with TRBJ1-1; D perhaps matches TRBD1 (5 bases). V lost 1 base and J lost 0, with 12 bases in between. The CDR3 spans 16 residues. Looked up from germline, CDR1 is LNHDA and CDR2 is SQIVND (reference sequence).

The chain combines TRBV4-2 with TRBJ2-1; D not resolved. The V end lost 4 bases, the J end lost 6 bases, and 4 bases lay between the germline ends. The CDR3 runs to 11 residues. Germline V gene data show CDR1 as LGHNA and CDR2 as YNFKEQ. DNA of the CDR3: TGTGCCAGCAGCCTATCCAATGAGCAGTTCTTC. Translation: CASSLSNEQFF.

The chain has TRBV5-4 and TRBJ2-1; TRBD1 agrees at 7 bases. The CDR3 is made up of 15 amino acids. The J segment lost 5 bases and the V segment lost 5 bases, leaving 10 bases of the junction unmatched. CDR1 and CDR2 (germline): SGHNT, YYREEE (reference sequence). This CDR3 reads CASRRPGQSNNEQFF. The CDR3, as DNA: TGTGCCAGCAGACGTCCGGGACAGTCAAACAATGAGCAGTTCTTC.

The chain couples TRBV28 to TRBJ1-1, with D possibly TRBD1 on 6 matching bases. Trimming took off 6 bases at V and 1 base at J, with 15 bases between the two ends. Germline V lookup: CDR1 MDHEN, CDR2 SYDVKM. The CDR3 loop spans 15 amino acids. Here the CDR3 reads CASRPGGPRNTEAFF. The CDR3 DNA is TGTGCCAGCAGGCCCGGGGGGCCCCGGAACACTGAAGCTTTCTTT.

The CDR3 protein is CASSTSITGTGNQPQHF. The CDR3 region has the DNA TGTGCCAGCAGTACGTCCATCACAGGAACCGGCAATCAGCCCCAGCATTTT. The rearrangement uses TRBV6-2 or TRBV6-3 and TRBJ1-5, with D perhaps TRBD1 (5 bases). Trimming took off 5 bases at V and 2 bases at J, with 19 bases between the two ends. Per the germline V gene, CDR1 is MNHEY and CDR2 is SVGEGT. The CDR3 is made up of 17 amino acids.

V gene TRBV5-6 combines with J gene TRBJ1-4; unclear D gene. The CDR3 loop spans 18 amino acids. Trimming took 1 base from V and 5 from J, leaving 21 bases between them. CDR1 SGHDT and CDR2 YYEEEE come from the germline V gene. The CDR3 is CASSLLGSTVGLNEKLFF. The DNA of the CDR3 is TGTGCCAGCAGCTTGTTGGGGTCAACAGTCGGATTGAATGAAAAACTGTTTTTT.

CDR3 bases: TGTGCCAGCAGCGTACAGGGCGCCGGGGAGCTGTTTTTT. Amino acid sequence: CASSVQGAGELFF. The J gene is TRBJ2-2, the V gene TRBV11-3, with a possible D match to TRBD1 (6 bases). V was pared by 5 bases and J by 6 bases, with 10 bases between. The germline gives CDR1 SGHNT, CDR2 YENEEA. This CDR3 has 13 residues.

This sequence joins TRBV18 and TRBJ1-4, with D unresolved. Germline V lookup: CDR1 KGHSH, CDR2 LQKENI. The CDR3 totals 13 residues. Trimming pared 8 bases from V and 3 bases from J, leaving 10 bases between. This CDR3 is CASTTVANEKLFF. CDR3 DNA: TGTGCCAGCACGACGGTTGCTAATGAAAAACTGTTTTTT.

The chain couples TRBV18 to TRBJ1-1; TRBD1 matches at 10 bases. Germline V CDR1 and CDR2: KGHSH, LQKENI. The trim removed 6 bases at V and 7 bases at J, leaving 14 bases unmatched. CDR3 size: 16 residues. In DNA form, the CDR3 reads TGTGCCAGCTCCCGGGACAGGGGCCCCGGGGGTGGTGAAGCTTTCTTT. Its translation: CASSRDRGPGGGEAFF.

CDR3 coding DNA: TGTGCCAGCAGCTTTAGAACAGGGGCTTACACCGGGGAGCTGTTTTTT. It is translated as CASSFRTGAYTGELFF. The chain carries TRBV7-2 and TRBJ2-2; 7 bases are a match to TRBD1. V gave up 3 bases and J gave up 3 bases; unmatched junction bases: 7. The CDR3 runs to 16 residues. Looked up from germline, CDR1 is SGHTA and CDR2 is FQGNSA.

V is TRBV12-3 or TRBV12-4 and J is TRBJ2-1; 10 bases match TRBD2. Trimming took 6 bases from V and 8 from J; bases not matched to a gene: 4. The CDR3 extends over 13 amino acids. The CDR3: CASRAGGRDEQFF. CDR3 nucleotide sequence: TGTGCCAGCAGAGCGGGAGGGCGGGATGAGCAGTTCTTC.

CDR3 region: CAWNGGTSYEQYF. The CDR3 DNA follows: TGTGCCTGGAATGGGGGCACCTCCTACGAGCAGTACTTC. The chain couples TRBV30 to TRBJ2-7; D possibly corresponds to TRBD1 (6 bases). Germline V lookup: CDR1 GTSNPN, CDR2 SVGIG (reference sequence). The ends were cut back, 4 bases at V and 0 bases at J, with 10 bases in the middle. CDR3 size: 13 residues.

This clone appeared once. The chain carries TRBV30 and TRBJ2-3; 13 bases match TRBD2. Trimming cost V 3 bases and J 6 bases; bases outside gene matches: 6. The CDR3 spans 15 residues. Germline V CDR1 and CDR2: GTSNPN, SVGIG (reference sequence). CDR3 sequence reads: CAWRETSGGFDTQYF. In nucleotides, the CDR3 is TGTGCCTGGAGGGAGACTAGCGGGGGGTTTGATACGCAGTATTTT.

The DNA of the CDR3 is TGTGCCAGCAGCCTAGGGGGGAGACAGGGCCGACCTCTGTACTTC. Translating it yields CASSLGGRQGRPLYF. The genes are TRBV7-2 and TRBJ2-7; D possibly corresponds to TRBD1 (7 bases). The germline V and J ends were trimmed by 5 bases and 12 bases, with 26 bases remaining between them. The germline V gene encodes CDR1 SGHTA and CDR2 FQGNSA. The CDR3 is 15 amino acids.

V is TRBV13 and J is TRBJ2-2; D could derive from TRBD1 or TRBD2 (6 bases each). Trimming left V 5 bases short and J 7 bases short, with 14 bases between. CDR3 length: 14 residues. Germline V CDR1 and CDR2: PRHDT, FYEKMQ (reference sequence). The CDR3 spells CASSPLGGIGELFF. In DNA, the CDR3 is TGTGCCAGCAGCCCCCTGGGGGGCATCGGGGAGCTGTTTTTT.